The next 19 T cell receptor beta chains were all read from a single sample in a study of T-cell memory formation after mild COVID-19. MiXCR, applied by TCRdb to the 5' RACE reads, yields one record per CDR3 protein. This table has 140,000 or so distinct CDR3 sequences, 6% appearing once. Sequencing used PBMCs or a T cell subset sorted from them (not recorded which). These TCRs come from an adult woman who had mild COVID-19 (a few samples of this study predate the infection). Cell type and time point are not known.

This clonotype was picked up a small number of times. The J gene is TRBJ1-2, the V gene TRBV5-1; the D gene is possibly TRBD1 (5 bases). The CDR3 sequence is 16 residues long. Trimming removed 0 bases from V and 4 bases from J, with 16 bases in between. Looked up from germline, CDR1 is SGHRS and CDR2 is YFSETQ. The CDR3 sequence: CASSLVGFGQGYGYTF. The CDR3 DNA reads TGCGCCAGCAGCTTGGTAGGGTTTGGTCAGGGCTATGGCTACACCTTC.

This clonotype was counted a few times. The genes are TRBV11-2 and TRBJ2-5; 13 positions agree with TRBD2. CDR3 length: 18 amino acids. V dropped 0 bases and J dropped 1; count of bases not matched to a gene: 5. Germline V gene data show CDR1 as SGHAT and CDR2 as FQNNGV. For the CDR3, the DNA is TGTGCCAGCAGCTTAGAGACTAGCGGGGGGTTAGTCCAAGAGACCCAGTACTTC. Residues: CASSLETSGGLVQETQYF.

CDR3 in amino acids: CASRDRNRDDTQYF. CDR3 DNA: TGTGCCAGCAGAGACAGGAACAGGGACGATACGCAGTATTTT. The J gene is TRBJ2-3, the V gene TRBV12-3 or TRBV12-4; maybe TRBD1 (6 bases). Trimming took off 6 bases at V and 6 bases at J, with 16 bases between the two ends. The CDR3 contains 14 residues.

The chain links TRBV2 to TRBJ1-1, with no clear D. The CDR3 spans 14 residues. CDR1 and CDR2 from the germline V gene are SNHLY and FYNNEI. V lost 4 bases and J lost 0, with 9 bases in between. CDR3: CASSVGPVNTEAFF. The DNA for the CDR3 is TGTGCCAGCAGTGTCGGTCCGGTGAACACTGAAGCTTTCTTT.

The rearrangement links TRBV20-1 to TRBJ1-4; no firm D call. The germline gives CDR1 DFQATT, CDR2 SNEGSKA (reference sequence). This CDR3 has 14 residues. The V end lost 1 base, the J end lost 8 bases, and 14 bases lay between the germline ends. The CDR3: CSARVRIDNEKLFF. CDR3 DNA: TGCAGTGCTAGAGTGAGAATCGACAACGAAAAACTGTTTTTT.

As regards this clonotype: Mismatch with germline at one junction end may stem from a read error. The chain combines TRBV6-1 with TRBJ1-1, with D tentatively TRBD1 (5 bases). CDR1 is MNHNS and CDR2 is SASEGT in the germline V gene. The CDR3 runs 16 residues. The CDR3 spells CDSSVRPGQGNTEAFF. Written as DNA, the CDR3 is TGTGACAGCAGTGTCCGGCCAGGGCAGGGGAACACTGAAGCTTTCTTT.

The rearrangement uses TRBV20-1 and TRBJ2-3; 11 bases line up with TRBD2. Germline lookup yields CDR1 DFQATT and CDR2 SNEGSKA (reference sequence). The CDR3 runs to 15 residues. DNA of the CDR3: TGCAGCGGGGCCCCCACTAGCGGGGGACCAGATACGCAGTATTTT. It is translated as CSGAPTSGGPDTQYF.

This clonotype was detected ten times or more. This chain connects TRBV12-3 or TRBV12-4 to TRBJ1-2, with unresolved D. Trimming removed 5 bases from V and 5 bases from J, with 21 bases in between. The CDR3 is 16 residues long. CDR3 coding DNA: TGTGCCAGCAGTCGGGTGTCCGGGATCCTCTTATATGGCTACACCTTC. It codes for CASSRVSGILLYGYTF.

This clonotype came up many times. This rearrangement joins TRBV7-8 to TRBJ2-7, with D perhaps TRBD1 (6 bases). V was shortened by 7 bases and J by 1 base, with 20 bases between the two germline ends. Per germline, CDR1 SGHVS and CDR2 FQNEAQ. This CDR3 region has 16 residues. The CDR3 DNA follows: TGTGCCAGCACCCGATCGAACCGGGACAATTCCTACGAGCAGTACTTC. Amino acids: CASTRSNRDNSYEQYF.

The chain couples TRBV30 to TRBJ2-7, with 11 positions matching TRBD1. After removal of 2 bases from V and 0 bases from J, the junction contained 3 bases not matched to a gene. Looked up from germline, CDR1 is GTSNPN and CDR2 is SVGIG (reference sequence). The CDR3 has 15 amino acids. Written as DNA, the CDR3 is TGTGCCTGGAGTAGGGGACAGGGGGGCTCCTACGAGCAGTACTTC. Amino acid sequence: CAWSRGQGGSYEQYF.

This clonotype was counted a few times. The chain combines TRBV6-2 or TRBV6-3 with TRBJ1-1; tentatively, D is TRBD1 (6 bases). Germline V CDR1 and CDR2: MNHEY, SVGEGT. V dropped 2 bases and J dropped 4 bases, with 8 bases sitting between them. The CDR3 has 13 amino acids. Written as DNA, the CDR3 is TGTGCCAGCAGTTACGGGACACTCACTGAAGCTTTCTTT. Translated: CASSYGTLTEAFF.

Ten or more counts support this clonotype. CDR3 nucleotides: TGTGCCAGCAACTCTCACCCCAATGAGCAGTTCTTC. Encoded protein: CASNSHPNEQFF. The genes are TRBV6-6 and TRBJ2-1; no definite D call. The germline CDR1 and CDR2 sequences are MNHNY and SVGAGI (reference sequence). V was pared by 7 bases and J by 6 bases, with 10 bases between. The CDR3 length is 12 residues.

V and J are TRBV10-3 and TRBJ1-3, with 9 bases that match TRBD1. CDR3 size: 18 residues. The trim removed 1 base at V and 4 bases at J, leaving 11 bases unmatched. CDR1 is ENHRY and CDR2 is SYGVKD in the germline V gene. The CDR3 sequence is CAISEFDGTGIRGNTIYF. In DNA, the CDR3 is TGTGCCATCAGTGAGTTCGATGGGACAGGGATCCGAGGAAACACCATATATTTT.

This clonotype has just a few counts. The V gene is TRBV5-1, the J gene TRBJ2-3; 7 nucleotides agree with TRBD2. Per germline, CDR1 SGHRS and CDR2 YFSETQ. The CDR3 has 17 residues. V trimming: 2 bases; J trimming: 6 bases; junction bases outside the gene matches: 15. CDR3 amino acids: CASSFAPAGDASDTQYF. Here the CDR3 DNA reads TGCGCCAGCAGCTTCGCACCGGCGGGGGACGCATCTGATACGCAGTATTTT.

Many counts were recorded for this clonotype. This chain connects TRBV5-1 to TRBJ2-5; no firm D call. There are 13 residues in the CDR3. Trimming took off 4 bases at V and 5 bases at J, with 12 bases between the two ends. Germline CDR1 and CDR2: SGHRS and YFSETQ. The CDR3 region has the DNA TGCGCCAGCAGCGTGGACCTGATTGAGACCCAGTACTTC. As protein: CASSVDLIETQYF.

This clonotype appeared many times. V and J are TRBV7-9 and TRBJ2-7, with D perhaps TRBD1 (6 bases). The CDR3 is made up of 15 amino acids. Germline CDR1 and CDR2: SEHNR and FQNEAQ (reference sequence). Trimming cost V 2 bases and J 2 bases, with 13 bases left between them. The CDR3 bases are TGTGCCAGCAGCTTAACCGGGACACCGACCTACGAGCAGTACTTC. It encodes CASSLTGTPTYEQYF.

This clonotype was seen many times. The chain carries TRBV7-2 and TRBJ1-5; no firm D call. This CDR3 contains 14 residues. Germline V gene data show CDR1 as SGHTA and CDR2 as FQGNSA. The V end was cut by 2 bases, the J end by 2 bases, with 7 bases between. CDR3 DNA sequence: TGTGCCAGCAGCTTATTGCAGGGCAATCAGCCCCAGCATTTT. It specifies CASSLLQGNQPQHF.

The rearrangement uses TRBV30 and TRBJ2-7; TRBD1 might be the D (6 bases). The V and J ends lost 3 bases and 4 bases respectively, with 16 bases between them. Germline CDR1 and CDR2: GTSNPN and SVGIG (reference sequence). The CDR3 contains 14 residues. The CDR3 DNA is TGTGCCTGGAGGCCCCGGGCCCAGGGGTACGAGCAGTACTTC. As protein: CAWRPRAQGYEQYF.

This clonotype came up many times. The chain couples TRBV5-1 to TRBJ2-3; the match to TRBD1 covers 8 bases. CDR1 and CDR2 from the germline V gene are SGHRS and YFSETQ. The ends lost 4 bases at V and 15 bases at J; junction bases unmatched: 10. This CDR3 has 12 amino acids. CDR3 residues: CASSGRGTGQYF. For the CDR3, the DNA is TGCGCCAGCAGCGGTAGGGGGACAGGCCAATATTTT.